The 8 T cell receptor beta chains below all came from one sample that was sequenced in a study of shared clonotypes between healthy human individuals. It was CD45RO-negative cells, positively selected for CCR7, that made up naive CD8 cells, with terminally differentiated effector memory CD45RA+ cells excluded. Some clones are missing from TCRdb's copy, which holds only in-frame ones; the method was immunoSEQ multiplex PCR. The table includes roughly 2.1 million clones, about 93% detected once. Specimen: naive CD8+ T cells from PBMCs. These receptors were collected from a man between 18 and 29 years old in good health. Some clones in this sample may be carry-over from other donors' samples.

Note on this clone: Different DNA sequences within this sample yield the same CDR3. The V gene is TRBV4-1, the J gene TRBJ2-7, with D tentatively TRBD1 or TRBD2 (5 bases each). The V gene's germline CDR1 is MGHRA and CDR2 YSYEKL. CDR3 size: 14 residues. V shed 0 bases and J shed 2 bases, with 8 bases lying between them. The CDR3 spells CASSQDEGPYEQYF. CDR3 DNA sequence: TGCGCCAGCAGCCAAGATGAGGGGCCCTACGAGCAGTACTTC.

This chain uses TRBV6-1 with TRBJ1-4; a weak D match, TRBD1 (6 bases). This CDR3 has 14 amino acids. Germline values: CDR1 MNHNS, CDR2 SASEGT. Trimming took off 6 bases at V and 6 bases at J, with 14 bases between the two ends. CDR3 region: CASRSAGDYEKLFF. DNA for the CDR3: TGTGCCAGCAGATCGGCAGGGGACTATGAAAAACTGTTTTTT.

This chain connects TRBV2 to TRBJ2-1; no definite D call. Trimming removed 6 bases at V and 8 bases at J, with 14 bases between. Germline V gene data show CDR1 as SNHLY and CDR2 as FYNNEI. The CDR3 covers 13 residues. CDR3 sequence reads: CASRARHGDEQFF. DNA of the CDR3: TGTGCCAGCAGGGCCAGACACGGCGATGAGCAGTTCTTC.

CDR3 region: CASSQLRSSNQPQHF. The DNA for the CDR3 is TGTGCCAGCAGCCAATTGCGCAGTAGCAATCAGCCCCAGCATTTT. V usage is TRBV16 and J usage is TRBJ1-5; D is undetermined. The CDR3 is 15 residues long. Per germline, CDR1 KGHSY and CDR2 FQNENV. V lost 1 base and J 0 bases, leaving 7 bases between the germline ends.

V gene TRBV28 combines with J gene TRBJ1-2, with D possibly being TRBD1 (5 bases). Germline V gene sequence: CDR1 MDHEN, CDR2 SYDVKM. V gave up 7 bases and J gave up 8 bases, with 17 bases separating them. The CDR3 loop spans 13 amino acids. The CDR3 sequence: CASTIKDSWGYTF. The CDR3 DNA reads TGTGCCAGCACCATTAAAGACAGTTGGGGCTACACCTTC.

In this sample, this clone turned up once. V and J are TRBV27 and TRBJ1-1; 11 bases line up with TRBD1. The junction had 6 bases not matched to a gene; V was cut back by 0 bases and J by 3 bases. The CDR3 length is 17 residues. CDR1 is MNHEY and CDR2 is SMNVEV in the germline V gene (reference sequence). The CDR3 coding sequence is TGTGCCAGCAGTTTATCGCGGACAGGGGGCGTGGACACTGAAGCTTTCTTT. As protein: CASSLSRTGGVDTEAFF.

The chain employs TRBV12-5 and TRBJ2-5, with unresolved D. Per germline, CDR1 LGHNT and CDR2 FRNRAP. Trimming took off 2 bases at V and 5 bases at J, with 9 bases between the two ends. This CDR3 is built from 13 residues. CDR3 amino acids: CASGLPPVETQYF. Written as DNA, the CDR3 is TGTGCTAGTGGTTTGCCTCCCGTCGAGACCCAGTACTTC. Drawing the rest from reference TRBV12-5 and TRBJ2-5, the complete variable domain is DARVTQTPRHKVTEMGQEVTMRCQPILGHNTVFWYRQTMMQGLELLAYFRNRAPLDDSGMPKDRFSAEMPDATLATLKIQPSEPRDSAVYFCASGLPPVETQYFGPGTRLLVL.

Here the CDR3 DNA reads TGTGCCAGCAGCCTACTGTTGGGGGAGTTCGAGCAGTACTTC. Its translation is CASSLLLGEFEQYF. The J gene is TRBJ2-7, the V gene TRBV11-2; possibly TRBD1 or TRBD2 for D (5 bases each). CDR1 is SGHAT and CDR2 is FQNNGV in the germline V gene. This CDR3 has 14 residues. With 5 bases removed from V and 6 bases from J, the gap between germline ends came to 17 bases.